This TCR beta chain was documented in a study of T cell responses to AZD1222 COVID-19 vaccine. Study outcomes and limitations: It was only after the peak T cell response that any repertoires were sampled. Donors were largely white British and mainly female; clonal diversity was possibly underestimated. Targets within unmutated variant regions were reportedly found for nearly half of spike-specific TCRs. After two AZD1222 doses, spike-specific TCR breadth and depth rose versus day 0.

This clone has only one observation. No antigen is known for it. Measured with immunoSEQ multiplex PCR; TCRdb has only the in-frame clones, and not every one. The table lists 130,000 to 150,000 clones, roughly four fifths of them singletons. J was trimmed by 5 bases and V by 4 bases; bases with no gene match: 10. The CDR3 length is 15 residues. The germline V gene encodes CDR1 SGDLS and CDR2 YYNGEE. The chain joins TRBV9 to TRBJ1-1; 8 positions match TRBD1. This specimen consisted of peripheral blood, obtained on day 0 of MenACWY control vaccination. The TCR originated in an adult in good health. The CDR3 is CASSPRQGPETEAFF. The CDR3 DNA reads TGTGCCAGCAGCCCTAGACAGGGGCCAGAGACTGAAGCTTTCTTT. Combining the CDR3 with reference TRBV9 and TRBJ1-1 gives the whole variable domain DSGVTQTPKHLITATGQRVTLRCSPRSGDLSVYWYQQSLDQGLQFLIQYYNGEERAKGNILERFSAQQFPDLHSELNLSSLELGDSALYFCASSPRQGPETEAFFGQGTRLTVV.